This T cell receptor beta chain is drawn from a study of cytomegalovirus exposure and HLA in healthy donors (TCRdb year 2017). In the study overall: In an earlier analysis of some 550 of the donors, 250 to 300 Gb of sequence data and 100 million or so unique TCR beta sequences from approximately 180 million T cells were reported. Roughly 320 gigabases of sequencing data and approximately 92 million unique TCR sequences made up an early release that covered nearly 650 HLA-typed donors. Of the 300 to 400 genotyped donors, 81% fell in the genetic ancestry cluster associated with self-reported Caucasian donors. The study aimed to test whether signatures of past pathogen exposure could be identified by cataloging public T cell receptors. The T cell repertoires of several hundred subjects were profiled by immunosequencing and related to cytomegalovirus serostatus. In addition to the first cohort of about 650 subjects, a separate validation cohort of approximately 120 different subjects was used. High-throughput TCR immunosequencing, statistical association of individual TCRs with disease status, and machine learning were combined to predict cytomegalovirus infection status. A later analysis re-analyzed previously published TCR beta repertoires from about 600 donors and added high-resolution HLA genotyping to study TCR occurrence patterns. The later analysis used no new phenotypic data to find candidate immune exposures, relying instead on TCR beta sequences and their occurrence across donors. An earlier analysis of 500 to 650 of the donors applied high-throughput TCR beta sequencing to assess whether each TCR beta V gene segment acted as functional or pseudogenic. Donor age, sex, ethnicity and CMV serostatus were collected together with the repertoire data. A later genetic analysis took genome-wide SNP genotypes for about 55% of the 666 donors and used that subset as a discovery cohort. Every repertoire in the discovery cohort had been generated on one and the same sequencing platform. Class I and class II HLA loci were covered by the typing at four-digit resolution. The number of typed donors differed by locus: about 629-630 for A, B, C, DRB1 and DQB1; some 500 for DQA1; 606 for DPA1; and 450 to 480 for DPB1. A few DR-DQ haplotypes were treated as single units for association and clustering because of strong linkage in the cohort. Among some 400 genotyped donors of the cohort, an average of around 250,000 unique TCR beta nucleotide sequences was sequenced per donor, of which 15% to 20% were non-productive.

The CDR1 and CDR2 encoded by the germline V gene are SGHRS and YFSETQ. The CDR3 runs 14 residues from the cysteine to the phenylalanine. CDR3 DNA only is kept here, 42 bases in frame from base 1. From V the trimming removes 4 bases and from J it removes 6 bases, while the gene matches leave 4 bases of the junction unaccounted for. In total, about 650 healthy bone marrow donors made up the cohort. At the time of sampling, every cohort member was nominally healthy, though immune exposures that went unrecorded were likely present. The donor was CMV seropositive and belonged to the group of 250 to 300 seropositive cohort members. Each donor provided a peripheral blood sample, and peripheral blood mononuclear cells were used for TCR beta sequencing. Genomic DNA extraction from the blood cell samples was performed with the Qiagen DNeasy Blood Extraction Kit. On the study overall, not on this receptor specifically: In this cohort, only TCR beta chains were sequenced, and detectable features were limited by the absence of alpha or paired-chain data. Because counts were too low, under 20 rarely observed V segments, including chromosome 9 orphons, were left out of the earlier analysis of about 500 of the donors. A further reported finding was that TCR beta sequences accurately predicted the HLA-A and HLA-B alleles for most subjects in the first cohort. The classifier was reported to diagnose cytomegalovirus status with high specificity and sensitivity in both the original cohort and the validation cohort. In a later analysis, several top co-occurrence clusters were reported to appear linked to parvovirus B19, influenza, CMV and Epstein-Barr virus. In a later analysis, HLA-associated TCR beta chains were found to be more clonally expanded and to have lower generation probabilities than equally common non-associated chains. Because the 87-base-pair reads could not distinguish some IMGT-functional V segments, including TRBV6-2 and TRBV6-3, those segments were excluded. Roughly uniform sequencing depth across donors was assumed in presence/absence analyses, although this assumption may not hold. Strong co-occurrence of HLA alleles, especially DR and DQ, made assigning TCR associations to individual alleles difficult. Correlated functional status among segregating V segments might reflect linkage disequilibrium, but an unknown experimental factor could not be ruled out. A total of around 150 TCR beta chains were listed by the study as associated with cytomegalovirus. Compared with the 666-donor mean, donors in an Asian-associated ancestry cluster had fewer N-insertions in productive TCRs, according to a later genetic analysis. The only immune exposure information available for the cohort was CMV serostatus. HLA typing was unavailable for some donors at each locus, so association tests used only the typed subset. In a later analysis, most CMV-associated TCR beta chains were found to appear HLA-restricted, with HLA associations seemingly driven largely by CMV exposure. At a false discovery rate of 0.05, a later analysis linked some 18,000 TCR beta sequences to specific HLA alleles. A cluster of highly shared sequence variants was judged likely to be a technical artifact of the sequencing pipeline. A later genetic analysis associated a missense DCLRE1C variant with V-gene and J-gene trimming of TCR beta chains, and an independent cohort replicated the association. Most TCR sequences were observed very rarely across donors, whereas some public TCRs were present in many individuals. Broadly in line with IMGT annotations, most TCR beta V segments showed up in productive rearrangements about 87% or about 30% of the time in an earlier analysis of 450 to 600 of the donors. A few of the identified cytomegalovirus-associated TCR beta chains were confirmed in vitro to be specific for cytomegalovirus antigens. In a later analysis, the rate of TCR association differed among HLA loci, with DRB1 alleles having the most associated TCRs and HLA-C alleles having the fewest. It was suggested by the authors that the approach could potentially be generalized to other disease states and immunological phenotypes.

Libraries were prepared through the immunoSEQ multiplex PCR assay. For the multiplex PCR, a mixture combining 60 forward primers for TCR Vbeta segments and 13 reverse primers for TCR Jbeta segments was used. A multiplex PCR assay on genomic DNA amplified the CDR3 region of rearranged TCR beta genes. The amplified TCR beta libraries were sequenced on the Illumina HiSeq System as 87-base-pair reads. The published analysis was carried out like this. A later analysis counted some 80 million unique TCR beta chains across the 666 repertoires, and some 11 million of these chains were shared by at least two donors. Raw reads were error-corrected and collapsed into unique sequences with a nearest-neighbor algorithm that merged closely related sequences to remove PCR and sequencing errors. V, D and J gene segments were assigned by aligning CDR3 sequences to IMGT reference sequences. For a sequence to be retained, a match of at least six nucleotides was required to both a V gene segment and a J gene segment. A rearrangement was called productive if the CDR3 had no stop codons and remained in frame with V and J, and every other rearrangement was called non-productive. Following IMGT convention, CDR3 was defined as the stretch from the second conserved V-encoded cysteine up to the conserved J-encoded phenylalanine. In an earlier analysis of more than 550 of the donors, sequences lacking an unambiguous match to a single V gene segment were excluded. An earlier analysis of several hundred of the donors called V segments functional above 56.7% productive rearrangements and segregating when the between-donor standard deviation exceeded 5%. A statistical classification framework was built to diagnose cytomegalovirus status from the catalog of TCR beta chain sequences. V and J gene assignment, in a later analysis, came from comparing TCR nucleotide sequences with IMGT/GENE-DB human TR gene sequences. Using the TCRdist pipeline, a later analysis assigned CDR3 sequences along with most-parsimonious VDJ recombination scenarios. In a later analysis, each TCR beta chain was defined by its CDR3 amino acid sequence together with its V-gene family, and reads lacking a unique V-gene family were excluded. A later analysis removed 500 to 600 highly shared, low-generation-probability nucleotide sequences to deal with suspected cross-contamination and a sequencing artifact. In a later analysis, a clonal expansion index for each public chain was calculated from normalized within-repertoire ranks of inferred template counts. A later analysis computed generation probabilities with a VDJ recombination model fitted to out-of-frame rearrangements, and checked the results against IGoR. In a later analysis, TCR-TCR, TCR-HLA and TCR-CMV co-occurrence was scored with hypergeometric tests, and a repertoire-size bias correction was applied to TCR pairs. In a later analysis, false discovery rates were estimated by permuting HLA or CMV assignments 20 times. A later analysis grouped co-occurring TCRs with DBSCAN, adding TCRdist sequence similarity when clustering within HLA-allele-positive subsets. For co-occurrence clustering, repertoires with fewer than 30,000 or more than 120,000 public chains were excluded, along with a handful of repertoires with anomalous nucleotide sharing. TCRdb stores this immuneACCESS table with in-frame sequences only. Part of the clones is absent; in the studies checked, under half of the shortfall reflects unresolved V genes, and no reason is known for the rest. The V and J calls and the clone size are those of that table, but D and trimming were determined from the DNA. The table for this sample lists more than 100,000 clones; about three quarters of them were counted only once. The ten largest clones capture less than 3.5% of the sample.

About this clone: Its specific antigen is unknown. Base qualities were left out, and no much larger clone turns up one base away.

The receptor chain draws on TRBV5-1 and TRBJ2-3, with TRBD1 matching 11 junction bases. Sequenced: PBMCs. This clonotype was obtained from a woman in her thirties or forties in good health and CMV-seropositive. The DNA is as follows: TGCGCCAGCAGCGGACAGGGGGCGCCGGATACGCAGTATTTT. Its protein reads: CASSGQGAPDTQYF. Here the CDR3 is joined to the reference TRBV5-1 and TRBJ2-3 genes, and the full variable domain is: KAGVTQTPRYLIKTRGQQVTLSCSPISGHRSVSWYQQTPGQGLQFLFEYFSETQRNKGNFPGRFSGRQFSNSRSEMNVSTLELGDSALYLCASSGQGAPDTQYFGPGTRLTVL.